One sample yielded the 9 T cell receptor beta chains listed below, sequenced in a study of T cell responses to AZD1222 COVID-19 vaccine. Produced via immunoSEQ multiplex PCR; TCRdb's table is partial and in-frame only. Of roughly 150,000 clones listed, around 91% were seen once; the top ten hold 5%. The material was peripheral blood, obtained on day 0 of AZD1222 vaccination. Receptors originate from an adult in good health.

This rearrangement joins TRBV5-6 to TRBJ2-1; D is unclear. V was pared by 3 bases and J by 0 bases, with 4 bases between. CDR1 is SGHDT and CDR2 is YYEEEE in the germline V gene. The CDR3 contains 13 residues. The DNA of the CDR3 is TGTGCCAGCAGCTATAGCTCCTACAATGAGCAGTTCTTC. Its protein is CASSYSSYNEQFF.

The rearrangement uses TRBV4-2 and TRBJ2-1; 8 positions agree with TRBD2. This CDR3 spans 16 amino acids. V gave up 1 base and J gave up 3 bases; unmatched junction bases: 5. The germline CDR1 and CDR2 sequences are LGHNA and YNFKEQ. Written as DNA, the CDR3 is TGTGCCAGCAGCCAAGCCCTACGGGGGGGCTACAATGAGCAGTTCTTC. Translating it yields CASSQALRGGYNEQFF.

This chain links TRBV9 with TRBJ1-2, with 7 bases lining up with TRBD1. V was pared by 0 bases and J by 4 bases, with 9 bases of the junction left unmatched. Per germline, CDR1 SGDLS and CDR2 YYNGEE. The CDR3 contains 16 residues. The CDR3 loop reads CASSVATGVGGYGYTF. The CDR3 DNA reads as TGTGCCAGCAGCGTAGCTACAGGGGTAGGGGGCTATGGCTACACCTTC.

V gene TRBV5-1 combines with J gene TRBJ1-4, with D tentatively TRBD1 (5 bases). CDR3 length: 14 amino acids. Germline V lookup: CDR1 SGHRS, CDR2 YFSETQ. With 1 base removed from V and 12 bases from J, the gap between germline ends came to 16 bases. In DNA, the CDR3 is TGCGCCAGCAGCTTGAGGGCCGACCTAGGGGAACTGTTTTTT. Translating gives CASSLRADLGELFF.

The CDR3 spells CASSSRVSEGALEQFF. CDR3 nucleotide sequence: TGTGCCAGCAGCTCCCGGGTCTCCGAGGGAGCCTTAGAGCAGTTCTTC. The chain carries TRBV11-3 and TRBJ2-1; the D gene is possibly TRBD2 (5 bases). Trimming cost V 4 bases and J 10 bases, with 23 bases left between them. The CDR3 length is 16 residues. In germline, CDR1 is SGHNT, CDR2 YENEEA.

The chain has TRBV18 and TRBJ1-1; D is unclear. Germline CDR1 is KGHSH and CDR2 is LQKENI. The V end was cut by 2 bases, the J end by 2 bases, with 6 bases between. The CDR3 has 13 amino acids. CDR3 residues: CASSPNGNTEAFF. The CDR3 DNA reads TGTGCCAGCTCACCAAACGGAAACACTGAAGCTTTCTTT.

This CDR3 reads CSLSRAGELFF. DNA for the CDR3: TGCAGTTTAAGCCGAGCCGGGGAGCTGTTTTTT. This rearrangement joins TRBV20-1 to TRBJ2-2; D remains ambiguous. V lost 8 bases, J lost 6 bases, and 10 bases lay in between. The germline CDR1 and CDR2 sequences are DFQATT and SNEGSKA (reference sequence). The CDR3 has 11 residues.

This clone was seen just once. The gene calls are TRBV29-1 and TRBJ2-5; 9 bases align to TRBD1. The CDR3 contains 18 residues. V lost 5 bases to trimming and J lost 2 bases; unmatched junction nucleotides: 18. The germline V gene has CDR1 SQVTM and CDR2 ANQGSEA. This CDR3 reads CSVSPGQGGMAYQETQYF. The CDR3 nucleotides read TGCAGCGTTTCCCCGGGACAGGGCGGTATGGCCTATCAAGAGACCCAGTACTTC. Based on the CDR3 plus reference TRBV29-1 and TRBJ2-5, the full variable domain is SAVISQKPSRDICQRGTSLTIQCQVDSQVTMMFWYRQQPGQSLTLIATANQGSEATYESGFVIDKFPISRPNLTFSTLTVSNMSPEDSSIYLCSVSPGQGGMAYQETQYFGPGTRLLVL.

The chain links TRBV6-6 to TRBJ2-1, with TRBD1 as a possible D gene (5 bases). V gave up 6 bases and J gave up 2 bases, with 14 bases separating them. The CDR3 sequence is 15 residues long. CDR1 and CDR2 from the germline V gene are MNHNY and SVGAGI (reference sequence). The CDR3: CASRAGQATYNEQFF. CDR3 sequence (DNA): TGTGCCAGCAGGGCAGGGCAGGCTACCTACAATGAGCAGTTCTTC.